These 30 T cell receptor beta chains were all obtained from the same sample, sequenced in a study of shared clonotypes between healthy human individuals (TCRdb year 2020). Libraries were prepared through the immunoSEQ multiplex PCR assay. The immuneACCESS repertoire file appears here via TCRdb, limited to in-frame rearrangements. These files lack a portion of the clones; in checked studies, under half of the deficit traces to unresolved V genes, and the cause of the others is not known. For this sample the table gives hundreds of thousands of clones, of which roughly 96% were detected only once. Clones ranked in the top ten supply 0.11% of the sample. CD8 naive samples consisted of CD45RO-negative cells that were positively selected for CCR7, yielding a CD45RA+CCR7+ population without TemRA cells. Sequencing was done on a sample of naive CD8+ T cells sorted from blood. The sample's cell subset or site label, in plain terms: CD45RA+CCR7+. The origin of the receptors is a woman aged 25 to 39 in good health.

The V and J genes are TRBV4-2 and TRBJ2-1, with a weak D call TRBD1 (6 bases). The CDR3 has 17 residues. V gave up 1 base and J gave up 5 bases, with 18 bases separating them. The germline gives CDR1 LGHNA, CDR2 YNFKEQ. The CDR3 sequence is CASSQGTARALDNEQFF. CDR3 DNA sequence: TGTGCCAGCAGCCAAGGGACAGCGCGGGCGCTCGACAATGAGCAGTTCTTC.

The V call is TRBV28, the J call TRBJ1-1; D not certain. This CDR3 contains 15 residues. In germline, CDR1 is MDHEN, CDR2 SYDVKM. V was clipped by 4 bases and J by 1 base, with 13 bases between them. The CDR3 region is CASSYGEPTNTEAFF. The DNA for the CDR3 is TGTGCCAGCAGTTACGGGGAACCTACGAACACTGAAGCTTTCTTT.

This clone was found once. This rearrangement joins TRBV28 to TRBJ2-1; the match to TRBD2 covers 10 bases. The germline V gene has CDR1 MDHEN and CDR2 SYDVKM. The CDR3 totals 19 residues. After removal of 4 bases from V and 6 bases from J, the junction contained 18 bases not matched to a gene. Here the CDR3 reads CASSSTGLAVPKRTNEQFF. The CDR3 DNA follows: TGTGCCAGCAGTTCTACCGGACTAGCGGTCCCGAAGAGAACCAATGAGCAGTTCTTC.

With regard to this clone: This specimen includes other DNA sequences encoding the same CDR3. The DNA for the CDR3 is TGCGCCAGCAGCTTGGCCGATGGGGGGAACACCATATATTTT. As protein: CASSLADGGNTIYF. The chain joins TRBV5-1 to TRBJ1-3, with D maybe TRBD1 (5 bases). V was shortened by 0 bases and J by 7 bases, with 11 bases between the two germline ends. This CDR3 has 14 residues. The V gene's germline CDR1 is SGHRS and CDR2 YFSETQ.

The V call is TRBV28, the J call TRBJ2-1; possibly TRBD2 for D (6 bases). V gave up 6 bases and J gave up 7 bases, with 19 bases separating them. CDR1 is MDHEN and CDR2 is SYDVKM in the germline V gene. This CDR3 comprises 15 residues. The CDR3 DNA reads TGTGCCAGCAGGATTGACTGGGGGGAGTTGAATGAGCAGTTCTTC. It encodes CASRIDWGELNEQFF.

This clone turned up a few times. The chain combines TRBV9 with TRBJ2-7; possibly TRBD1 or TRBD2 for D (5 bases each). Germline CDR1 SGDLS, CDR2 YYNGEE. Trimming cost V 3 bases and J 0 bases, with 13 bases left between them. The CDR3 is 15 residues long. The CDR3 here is CASSAGTGFSYEQYF. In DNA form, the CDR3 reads TGTGCCAGCAGCGCTGGGACCGGATTCTCCTACGAGCAGTACTTC.

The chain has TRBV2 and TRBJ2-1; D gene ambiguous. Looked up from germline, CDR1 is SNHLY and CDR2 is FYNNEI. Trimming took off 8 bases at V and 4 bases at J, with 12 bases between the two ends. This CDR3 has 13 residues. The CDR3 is CASEVAGYNEQFF. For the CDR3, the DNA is TGTGCCAGCGAAGTAGCAGGTTACAATGAGCAGTTCTTC.

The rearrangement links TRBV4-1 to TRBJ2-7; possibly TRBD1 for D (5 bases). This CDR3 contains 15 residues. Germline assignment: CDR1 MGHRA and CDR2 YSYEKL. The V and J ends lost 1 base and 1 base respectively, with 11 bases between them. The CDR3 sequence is CASSQGQGESYEQYF. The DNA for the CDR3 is TGCGCCAGCAGCCAAGGGCAGGGTGAGTCCTACGAGCAGTACTTC.

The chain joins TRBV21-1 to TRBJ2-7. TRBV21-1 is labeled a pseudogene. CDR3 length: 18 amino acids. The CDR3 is CASSTEAGIGTDTYEQYF. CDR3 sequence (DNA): TGTGCCAGCAGCACTGAAGCGGGGATCGGGACAGACACTTACGAGCAGTACTTC.

The CDR3 coding sequence is TGTGCCAGCAGTTTAATCAGCAACTCCTACGAGCAGTACTTC. Translating gives CASSLISNSYEQYF. The chain couples TRBV27 to TRBJ2-7, with D uncertain. The ends were cut back, 2 bases at V and 0 bases at J, with 8 bases in the middle. CDR1 MNHEY and CDR2 SMNVEV come from the germline V gene (reference sequence). This CDR3 contains 14 residues.

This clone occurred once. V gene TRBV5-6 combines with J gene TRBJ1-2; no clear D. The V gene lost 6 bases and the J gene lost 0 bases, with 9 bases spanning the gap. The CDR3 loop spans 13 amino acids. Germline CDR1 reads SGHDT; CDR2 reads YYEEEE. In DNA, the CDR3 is TGTGCCAGCACCTCCAGGCCTAACTATGGCTACACCTTC. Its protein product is CASTSRPNYGYTF.

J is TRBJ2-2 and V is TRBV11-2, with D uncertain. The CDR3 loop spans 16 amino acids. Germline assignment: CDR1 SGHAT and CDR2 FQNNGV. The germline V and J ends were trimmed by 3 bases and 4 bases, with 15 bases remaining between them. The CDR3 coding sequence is TGTGCCAGCAGCTTGCAGGCCTATGAAAGCACCGGGGAGCTGTTTTTT. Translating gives CASSLQAYESTGELFF.

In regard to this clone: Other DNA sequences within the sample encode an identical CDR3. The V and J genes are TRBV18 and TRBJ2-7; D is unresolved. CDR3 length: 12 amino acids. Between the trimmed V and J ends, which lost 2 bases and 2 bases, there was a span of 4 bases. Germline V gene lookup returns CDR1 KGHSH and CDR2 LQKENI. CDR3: CASSPGTYEQYF. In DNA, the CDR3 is TGTGCCAGCTCACCAGGGACCTACGAGCAGTACTTC.

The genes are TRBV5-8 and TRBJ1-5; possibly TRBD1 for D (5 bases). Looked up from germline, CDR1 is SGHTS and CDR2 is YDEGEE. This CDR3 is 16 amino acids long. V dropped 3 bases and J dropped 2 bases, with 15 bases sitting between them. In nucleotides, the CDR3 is TGTGCCAGCAGCTGGGGGGAGTTAATGGGCAATCAGCCCCAGCATTTT. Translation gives CASSWGELMGNQPQHF.

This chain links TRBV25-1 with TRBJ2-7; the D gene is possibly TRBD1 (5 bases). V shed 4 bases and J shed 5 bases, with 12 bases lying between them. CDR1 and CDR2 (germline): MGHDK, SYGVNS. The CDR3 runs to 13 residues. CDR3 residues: CASSGRGFDEQYF. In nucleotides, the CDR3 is TGTGCCAGCAGTGGTAGGGGCTTTGACGAGCAGTACTTC.

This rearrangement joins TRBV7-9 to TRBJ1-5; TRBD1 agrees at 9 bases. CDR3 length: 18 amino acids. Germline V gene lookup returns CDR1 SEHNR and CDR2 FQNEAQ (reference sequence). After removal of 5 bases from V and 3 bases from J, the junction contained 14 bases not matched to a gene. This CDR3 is CASSPAPGQGHNNQPQHF. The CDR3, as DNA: TGTGCCAGCAGCCCCGCTCCGGGACAGGGCCATAACAATCAGCCCCAGCATTTT.

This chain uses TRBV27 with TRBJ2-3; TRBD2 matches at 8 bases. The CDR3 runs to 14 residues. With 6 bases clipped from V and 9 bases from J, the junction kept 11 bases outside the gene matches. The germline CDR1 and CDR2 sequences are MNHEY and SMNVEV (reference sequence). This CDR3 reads CASRPGFGLATQYF. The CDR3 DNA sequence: TGTGCCAGCAGACCCGGGTTCGGACTAGCCACGCAGTATTTT.

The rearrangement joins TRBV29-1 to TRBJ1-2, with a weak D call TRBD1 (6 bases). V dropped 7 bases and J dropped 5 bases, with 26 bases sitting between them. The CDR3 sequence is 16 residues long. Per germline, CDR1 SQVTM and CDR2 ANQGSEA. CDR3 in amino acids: CSAPPAVPDGTYGYTF. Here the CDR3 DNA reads TGCAGCGCCCCCCCGGCCGTTCCCGATGGGACATATGGCTACACCTTC.

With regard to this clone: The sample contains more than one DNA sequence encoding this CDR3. The CDR3 region has the DNA TGCGCCAGCAGCTTGGGGGAGAACACTGAAGCTTTCTTT. It is translated as CASSLGENTEAFF. The chain combines TRBV5-1 with TRBJ1-1, with D unclear. Germline CDR1 reads SGHRS; CDR2 reads YFSETQ. V gave up 0 bases and J gave up 1 base, with 4 bases separating them. CDR3 length equals 13 residues.

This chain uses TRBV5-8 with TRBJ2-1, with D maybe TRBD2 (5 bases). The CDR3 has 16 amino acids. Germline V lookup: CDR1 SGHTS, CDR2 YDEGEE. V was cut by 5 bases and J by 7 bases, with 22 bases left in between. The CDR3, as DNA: TGTGCCAGCAGTTGGGAGTCCGGGTCAGATGTTAATGAGCAGTTCTTC. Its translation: CASSWESGSDVNEQFF.

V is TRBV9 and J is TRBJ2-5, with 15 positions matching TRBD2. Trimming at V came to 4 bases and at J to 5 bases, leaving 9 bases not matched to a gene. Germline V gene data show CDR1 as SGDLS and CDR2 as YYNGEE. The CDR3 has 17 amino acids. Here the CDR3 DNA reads TGTGCCAGCAGCCCTAGGACTAGCGGGAGGGCCGCTGAGACCCAGTACTTC. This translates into CASSPRTSGRAAETQYF.

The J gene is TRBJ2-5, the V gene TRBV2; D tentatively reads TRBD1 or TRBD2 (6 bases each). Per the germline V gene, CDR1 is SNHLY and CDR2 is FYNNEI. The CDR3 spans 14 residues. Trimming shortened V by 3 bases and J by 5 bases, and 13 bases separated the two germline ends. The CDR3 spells CASSEYGGDETQYF. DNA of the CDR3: TGTGCCAGCAGTGAGTACGGGGGCGACGAGACCCAGTACTTC.

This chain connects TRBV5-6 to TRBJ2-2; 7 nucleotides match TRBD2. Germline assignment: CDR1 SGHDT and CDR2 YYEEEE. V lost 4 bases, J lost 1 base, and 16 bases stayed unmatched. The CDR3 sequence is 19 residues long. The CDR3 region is CASSRSSGPYPLNTGELFF. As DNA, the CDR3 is TGTGCCAGCAGCCGTTCTAGCGGCCCCTATCCATTGAACACCGGGGAGCTGTTTTTT.

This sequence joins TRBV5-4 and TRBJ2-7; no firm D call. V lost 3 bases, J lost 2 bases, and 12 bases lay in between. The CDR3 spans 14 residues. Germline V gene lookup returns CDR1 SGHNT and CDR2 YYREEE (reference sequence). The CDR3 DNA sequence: TGTGCCAGCAGCTATTACGATGGGGCCTACGAGCAGTACTTC. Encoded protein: CASSYYDGAYEQYF.

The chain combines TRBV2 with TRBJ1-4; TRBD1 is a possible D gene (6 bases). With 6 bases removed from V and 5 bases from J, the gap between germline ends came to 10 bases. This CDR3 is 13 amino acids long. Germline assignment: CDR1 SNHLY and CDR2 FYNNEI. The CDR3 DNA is TGTGCCAGCAGATACAGGGAAAATGAAAAACTGTTTTTT. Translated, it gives CASRYRENEKLFF.

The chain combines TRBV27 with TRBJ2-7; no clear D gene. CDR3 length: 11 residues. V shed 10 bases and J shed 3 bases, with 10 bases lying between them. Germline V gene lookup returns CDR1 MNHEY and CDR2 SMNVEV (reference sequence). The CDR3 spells CATEFLYEQYF. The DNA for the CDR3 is TGTGCCACCGAATTTCTCTACGAGCAGTACTTC.

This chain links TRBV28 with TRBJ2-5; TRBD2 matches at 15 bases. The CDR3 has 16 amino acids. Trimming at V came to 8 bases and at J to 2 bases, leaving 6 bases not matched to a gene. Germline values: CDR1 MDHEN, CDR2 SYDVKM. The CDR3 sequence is CASGLAGGPSQETQYF. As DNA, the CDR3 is TGTGCCAGCGGACTAGCGGGAGGGCCAAGTCAAGAGACCCAGTACTTC.

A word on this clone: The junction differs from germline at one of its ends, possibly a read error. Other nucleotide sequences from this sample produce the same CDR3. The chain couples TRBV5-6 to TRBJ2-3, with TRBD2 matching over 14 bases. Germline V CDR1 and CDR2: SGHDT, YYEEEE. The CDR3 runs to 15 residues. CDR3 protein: CASSYGTSGRNTQYF. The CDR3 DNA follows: TGTGCCAGTAGCTATGGGACTAGCGGGAGAAATACGCAGTATTTT.

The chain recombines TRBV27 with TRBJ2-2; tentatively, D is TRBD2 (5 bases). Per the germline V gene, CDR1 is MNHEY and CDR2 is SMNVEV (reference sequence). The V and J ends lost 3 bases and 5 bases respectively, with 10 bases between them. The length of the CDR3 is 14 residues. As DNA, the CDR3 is TGTGCCAGCAGTTTCGGGATTCATACCGGGGAGCTGTTTTTT. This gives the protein CASSFGIHTGELFF.

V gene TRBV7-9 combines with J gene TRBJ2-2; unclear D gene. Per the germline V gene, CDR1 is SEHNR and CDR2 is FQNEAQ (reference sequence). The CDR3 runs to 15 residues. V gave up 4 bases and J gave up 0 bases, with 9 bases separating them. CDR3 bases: TGTGCCAGCAGCTCGATACCGGCGAACACCGGGGAGCTGTTTTTT. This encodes CASSSIPANTGELFF. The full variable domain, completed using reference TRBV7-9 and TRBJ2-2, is DTGVSQNPRHKITKRGQNVTFRCDPISEHNRLYWYRQTLGQGPEFLTYFQNEAQLEKSRLLSDRFSAERPKGSFSTLEIQRTEQGDSAMYLCASSSIPANTGELFFGEGSRLTVL.